This TCR beta chain was captured by sequencing in a study of T cells after posttransplantation cyclophosphamide (dated by TCRdb to 2016 to 2017). A note on the overall study: Using TRB sequencing, the study followed how the T cell repertoire rebuilt after myeloablative bone marrow transplantation with posttransplantation cyclophosphamide given as GVHD prophylaxis. In 3 patients, up to roughly 3 additional blood samples taken between 2 and 5.2 years after transplant also underwent TRB sequencing, as did pretransplant blood from several patients. Samples from approximately 40 PTCy-treated patients and approximately 15 related bone marrow donors of those patients were subjected to antigen receptor sequencing. Blood from all 35 or so PTCy patients with 1-year posttransplant specimens was subjected to TRB sequencing. Public TRB sequences were checked against a database of over 3,500 sequences associated with responses to pathogens, tumor antigens, self-antigens and alloantigens. Because TRA and TRB clonality correlated tightly in roughly 10 samples, the subsequent TCR analyses were limited to TRB only.

This clone was seen repeatedly, ten times or more. This receptor's antigen is unknown. Because the CDR3's place on the DNA is in doubt, the DNA is left out and the CDR3 is given as listed by TCRdb. Peripheral blood samples were provided by related bone marrow donors on the day of marrow donation. Peripheral blood and bone marrow mononuclear cells were isolated by Ficoll-Hypaque density centrifugation and cryopreserved. Results and caveats for the whole study, not just this receptor: Across fewer than 50 patients, recipient CMV seropositivity and CMV reactivation were highly associated with TRB clonality; PTCy diversity was similar to CNI/methotrexate controls. Donor-recipient similarity was low at 1-2 months but increased during the first year, and donor CD8+ memory clones often dominated later blood repertoires. The TRB repertoires of T cells infiltrating skin or the GI tract showed only limited overlap with the TRB repertoires found in blood.

TRB sequencing used genomic DNA with the immunoSEQ assay at survey resolution or the hsTCRB kit. The study's own analysis went as follows. The immunoSEQ software handled the initial read processing, while the LymphoSeq R package was used for the repertoire analyses. Clonality was computed as 1 minus normalized Shannon entropy, and a Gini coefficient was also calculated for each TRB dataset. Phenotypes of unsorted samples were inferred by mapping TRB sequences from sorted subsets of the recipient or donor onto unsorted samples of the same recipient. Sourced from immuneACCESS, this table was stored by TCRdb with only in-frame sequences that have V and J called. A share of the clones is absent; for the studies checked, an unresolved V gene accounts for under half, and the remainder has no known explanation. The V and J calls and clone size come from that table; D and trimming were worked out from the DNA. With roughly 41,000 clones recorded, this sample contains no clone counted only once. 5.5% to 6% of the sample lies in the top ten.

CDR1 and CDR2 are read off the germline V gene as LGHNA and YSLEER. Including cysteine and phenylalanine, the CDR3 has 14 amino acids. The sequenced material came from PBMCs. This clonotype originated in a man aged 25 to 40 in good health and a related stem cell transplant donor. The sequence joins TRBV4-3 to TRBJ1-1. The CDR3 sequence is CASSQDQLFFGAFF.